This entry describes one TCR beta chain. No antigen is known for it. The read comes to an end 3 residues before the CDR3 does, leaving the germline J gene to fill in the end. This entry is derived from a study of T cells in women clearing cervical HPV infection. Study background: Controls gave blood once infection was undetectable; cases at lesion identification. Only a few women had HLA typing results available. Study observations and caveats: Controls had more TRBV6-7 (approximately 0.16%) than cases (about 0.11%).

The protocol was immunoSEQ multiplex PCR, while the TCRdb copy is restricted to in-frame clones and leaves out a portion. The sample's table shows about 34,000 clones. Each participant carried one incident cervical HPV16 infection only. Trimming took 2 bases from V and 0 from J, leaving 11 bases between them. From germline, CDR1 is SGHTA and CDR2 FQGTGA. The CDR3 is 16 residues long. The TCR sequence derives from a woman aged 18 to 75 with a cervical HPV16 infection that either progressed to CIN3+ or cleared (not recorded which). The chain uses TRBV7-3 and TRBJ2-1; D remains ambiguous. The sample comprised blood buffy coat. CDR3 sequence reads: CASSLRLATSYNEQFF. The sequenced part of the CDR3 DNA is TGTGCCAGCAGCTTACGTTTGGCCACCTCCTACAATGAG.